The 6 T cell receptor beta chains listed next were all sequenced from one sample in a study of response to subunit inactivated influenza vaccine. A single record per CDR3 protein comes from TCRdb applying MiXCR to the RT-PCR reads. The sample records a few hundred thousand distinct CDR3 sequences, approximately 10% being singletons. Sequenced here: PBMCs from blood, sampled 40 to 50 days after vaccination. These receptors were collected from a man aged 50 to 59 who received an inactivated influenza vaccine.

The chain uses TRBV7-9 and TRBJ2-2, with 9 bases matching TRBD1. Losses at the gene ends were 2 bases for V and 5 bases for J; bases not matched to a gene: 6. Germline CDR1 reads SEHNR; CDR2 reads FQNEAQ (reference sequence). This CDR3 has 16 amino acids. CDR3 nucleotides: TGTGCCAGCAGCTTACCACCGACAGGGGGAACCGGGGAGCTGTTTTTT. Translating it yields CASSLPPTGGTGELFF.

This clonotype was detected only a few times. The chain links TRBV11-2 to TRBJ2-5; 8 bases are shared with TRBD1. This CDR3 comprises 13 residues. CDR1 is SGHAT, CDR2 FQNNGV, per germline. Unmatched junction bases numbered 7, after V lost 8 bases and J lost 5 bases. DNA of the CDR3: TGTGCCAGCTCAGACAGGGGAGTGGAGACCCAGTACTTC. Protein product: CASSDRGVETQYF. The full variable domain, its missing parts supplied by reference TRBV11-2 and TRBJ2-5, is EAGVAQSPRYKIIEKRQSVAFWCNPISGHATLYWYQQILGQGPKLLIQFQNNGVVDDSQLPKDRFSAERLKGVDSTLKIQPAKLEDSAVYLCASSDRGVETQYFGPGTRLLVL.

This clonotype has at least ten counts. V is TRBV5-1 and J is TRBJ2-7; TRBD1 agrees at 10 bases. There are 14 residues in the CDR3. Germline CDR1 reads SGHRS; CDR2 reads YFSETQ. Trimming took 1 base from V and 5 from J; bases not matched to a gene: 3. The CDR3 region is CASSLLGQGDEQYF. For the CDR3, the DNA is TGCGCCAGCAGCTTGCTCGGACAGGGGGACGAGCAGTACTTC.

This clonotype was counted only a few times. The rearrangement joins TRBV7-9 to TRBJ2-1; 7 bases match TRBD1. CDR1 SEHNR and CDR2 FQNEAQ come from the germline V gene (reference sequence). J gave up 6 bases and V 5 bases, and 7 bases lay outside the gene matches. The CDR3 is 14 residues long. The CDR3 protein is CASSPTDRVNEQFF. The CDR3 nucleotides read TGTGCCAGCAGCCCTACCGACAGGGTCAATGAGCAGTTCTTC.

Ten or more counts support this clonotype. V and J are TRBV24-1 and TRBJ2-1; a possible D gene is TRBD2 (6 bases). The CDR3 has 14 amino acids. Germline lookup yields CDR1 KGHDR and CDR2 SFDVKD. The ends were cut back, 9 bases at V and 5 bases at J, with 16 bases in the middle. This CDR3 is CATGENSGDNEQFF. The DNA of the CDR3 is TGTGCCACCGGGGAGAATAGCGGAGACAATGAGCAGTTCTTC.

The chain combines TRBV7-2 with TRBJ2-3; possible D gene TRBD1, 5 bases. The CDR3 is 16 residues long. V shed 1 base and J shed 0 bases, with 11 bases lying between them. The germline V gene has CDR1 SGHTA and CDR2 FQGNSA. CDR3 sequence (DNA): TGTGCCAGCAGCTTAGTTGTCAGGGCTAGCACAGATACGCAGTATTTT. Translated: CASSLVVRASTDTQYF. Combining the CDR3 with reference TRBV7-2 and TRBJ2-3 gives the whole variable domain GAGVSQSPSNKVTEKGKDVELRCDPISGHTALYWYRQSLGQGLEFLIYFQGNSAPDKSGLPSDRFSAERTGGSVSTLTIQRTQQEDSAVYLCASSLVVRASTDTQYFGPGTRLTVL.